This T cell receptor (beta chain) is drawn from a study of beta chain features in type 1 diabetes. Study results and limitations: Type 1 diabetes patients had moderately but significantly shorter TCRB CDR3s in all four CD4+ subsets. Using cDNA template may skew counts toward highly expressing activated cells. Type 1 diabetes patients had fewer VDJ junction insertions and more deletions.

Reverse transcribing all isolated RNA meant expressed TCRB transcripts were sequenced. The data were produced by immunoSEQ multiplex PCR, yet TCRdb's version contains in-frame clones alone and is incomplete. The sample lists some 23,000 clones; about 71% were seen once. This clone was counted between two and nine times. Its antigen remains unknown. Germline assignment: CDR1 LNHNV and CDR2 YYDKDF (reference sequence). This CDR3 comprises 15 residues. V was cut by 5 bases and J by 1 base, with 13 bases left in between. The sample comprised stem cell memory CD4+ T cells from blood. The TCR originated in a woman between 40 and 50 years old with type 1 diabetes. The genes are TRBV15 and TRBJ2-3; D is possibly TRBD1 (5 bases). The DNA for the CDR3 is TGTGCCACCAGCGACAGATTAAGGGGCACAGATACGCAGTATTTT. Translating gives CATSDRLRGTDTQYF.